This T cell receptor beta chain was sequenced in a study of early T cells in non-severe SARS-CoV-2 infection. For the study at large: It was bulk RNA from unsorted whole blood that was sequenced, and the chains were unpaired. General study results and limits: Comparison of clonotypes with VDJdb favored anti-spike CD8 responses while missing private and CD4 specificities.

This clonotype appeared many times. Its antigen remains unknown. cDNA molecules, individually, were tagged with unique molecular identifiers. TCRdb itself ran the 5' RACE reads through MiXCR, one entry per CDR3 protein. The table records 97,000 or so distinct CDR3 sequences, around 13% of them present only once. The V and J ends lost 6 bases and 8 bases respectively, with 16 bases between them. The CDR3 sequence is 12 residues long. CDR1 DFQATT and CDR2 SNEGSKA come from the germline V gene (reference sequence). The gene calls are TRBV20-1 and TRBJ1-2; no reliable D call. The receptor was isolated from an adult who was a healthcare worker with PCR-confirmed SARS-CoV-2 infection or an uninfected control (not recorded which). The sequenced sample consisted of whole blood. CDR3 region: CSAQYLAAGYTF. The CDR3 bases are TGCAGTGCCCAATACCTTGCAGCGGGCTACACCTTC.